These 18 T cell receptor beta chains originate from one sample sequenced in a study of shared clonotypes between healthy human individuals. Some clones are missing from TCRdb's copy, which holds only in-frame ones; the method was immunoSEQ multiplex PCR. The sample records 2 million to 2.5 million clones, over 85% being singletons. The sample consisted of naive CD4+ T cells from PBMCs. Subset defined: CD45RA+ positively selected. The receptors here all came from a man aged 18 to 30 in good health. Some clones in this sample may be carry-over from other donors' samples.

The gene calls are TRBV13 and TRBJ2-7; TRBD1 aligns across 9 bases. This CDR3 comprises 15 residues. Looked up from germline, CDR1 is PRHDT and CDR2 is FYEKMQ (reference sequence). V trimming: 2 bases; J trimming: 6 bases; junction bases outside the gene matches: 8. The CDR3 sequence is CASSLRDRDRFEQYF. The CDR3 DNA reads TGTGCCAGCAGCTTACGGGACAGGGATAGGTTCGAGCAGTACTTC. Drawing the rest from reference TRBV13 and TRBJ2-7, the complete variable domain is AAGVIQSPRHLIKEKRETATLKCYPIPRHDTVYWYQQGPGQDPQFLISFYEKMQSDKGSIPDRFSAQQFSDYHSELNMSSLELGDSALYFCASSLRDRDRFEQYFGPGTRLTVT.

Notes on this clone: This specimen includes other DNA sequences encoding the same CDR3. CDR3 in DNA: TGTGCCAGCAGCTTGGGGACTAGCGGGACGAATGAGCAGTTCTTC. Residues: CASSLGTSGTNEQFF. The V and J genes are TRBV7-2 and TRBJ2-1; 13 bases are a match to TRBD2. This CDR3 comprises 15 residues. Trimming removed 3 bases from V and 7 bases from J; junction bases left unmatched: 3. Germline assignment: CDR1 SGHTA and CDR2 FQGNSA.

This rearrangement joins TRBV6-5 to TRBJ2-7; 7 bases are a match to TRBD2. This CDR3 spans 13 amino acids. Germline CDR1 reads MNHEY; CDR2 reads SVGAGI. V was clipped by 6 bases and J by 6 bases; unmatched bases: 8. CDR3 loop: CASRPSGGGEQYF. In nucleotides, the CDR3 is TGTGCCAGCAGACCTAGCGGAGGAGGCGAGCAGTACTTC.

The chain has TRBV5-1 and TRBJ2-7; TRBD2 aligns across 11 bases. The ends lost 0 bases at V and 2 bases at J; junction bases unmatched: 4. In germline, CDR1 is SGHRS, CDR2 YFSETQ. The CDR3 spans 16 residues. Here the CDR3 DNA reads TGCGCCAGCAGCTTGGAGGTTAGCGGGAGGGCCTACGAGCAGTACTTC. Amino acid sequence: CASSLEVSGRAYEQYF. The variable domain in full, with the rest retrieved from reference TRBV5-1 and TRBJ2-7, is KAGVTQTPRYLIKTRGQQVTLSCSPISGHRSVSWYQQTPGQGLQFLFEYFSETQRNKGNFPGRFSGRQFSNSRSEMNVSTLELGDSALYLCASSLEVSGRAYEQYFGPGTRLTVT.

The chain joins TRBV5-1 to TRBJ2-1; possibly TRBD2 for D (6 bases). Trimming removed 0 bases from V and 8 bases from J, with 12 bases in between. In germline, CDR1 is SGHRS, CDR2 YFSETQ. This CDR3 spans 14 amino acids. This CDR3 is CASSLATRDYEQFF. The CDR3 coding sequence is TGCGCCAGCAGCTTGGCAACCCGGGACTATGAGCAGTTCTTC.

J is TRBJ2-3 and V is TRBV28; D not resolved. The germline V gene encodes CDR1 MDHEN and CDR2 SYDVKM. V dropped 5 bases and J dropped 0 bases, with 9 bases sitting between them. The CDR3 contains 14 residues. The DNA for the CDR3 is TGTGCCAGCAGTGAGATTGGTAGCACAGATACGCAGTATTTT. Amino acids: CASSEIGSTDTQYF.

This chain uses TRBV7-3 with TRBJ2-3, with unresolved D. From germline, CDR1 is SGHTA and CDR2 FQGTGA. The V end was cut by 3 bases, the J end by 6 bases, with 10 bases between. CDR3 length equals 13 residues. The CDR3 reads CASSFEGKDTQYF. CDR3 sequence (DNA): TGTGCCAGCAGCTTCGAAGGGAAGGATACGCAGTATTTT. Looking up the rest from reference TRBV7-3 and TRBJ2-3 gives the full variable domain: GAGVSQTPSNKVTEKGKYVELRCDPISGHTALYWYRQSLGQGPEFLIYFQGTGAADDSGLPNDRFFAVRPEGSVSTLKIQRTERGDSAVYLCASSFEGKDTQYFGPGTRLTVL.

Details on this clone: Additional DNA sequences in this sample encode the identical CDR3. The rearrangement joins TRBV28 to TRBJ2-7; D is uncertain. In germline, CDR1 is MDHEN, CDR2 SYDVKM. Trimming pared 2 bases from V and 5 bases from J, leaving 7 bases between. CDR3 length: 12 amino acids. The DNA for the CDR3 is TGTGCCAGCAGTTTAGGACGCCACGAGCAGTACTTC. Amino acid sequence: CASSLGRHEQYF.

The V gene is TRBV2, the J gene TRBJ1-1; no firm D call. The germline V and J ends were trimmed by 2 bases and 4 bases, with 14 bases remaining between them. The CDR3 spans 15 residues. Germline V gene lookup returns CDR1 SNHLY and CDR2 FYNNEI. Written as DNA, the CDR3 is TGTGCCAGCAGTGAAATCGGGGATGTGGGCACTGAAGCTTTCTTT. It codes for CASSEIGDVGTEAFF. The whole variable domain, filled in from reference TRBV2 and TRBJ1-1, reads EPEVTQTPSHQVTQMGQEVILRCVPISNHLYFYWYRQILGQKVEFLVSFYNNEISEKSEIFDDQFSVERPDGSNFTLKIRSTKLEDSAMYFCASSEIGDVGTEAFFGQGTRLTVV.

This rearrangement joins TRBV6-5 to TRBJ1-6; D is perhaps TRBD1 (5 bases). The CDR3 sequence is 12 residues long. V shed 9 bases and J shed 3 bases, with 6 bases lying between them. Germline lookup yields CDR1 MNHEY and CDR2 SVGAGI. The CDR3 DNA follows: TGTGCCAGTGGGGGCTATAATTCACCCCTCCACTTT. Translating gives CASGGYNSPLHF.

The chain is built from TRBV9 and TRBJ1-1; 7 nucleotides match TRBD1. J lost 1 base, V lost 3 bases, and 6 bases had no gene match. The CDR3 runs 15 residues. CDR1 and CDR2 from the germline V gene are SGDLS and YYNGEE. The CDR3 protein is CASSASDRQNTEAFF. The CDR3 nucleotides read TGTGCCAGCAGCGCCTCGGACAGGCAGAACACTGAAGCTTTCTTT.

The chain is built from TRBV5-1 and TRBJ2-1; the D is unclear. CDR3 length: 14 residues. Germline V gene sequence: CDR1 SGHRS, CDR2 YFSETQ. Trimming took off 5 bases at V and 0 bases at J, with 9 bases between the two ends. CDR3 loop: CASRGRDSYNEQFF. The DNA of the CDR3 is TGCGCCAGCAGGGGTAGAGACTCCTACAATGAGCAGTTCTTC.

The CDR3 loop is CASSLSAYGVLPFRSYNEQFF. CDR3 sequence (DNA): TGTGCCAGCAGCTTATCCGCTTATGGGGTTCTTCCCTTTCGCTCCTACAATGAGCAGTTCTTC. The V gene is TRBV7-8, the J gene TRBJ2-1, with no clear D. The CDR3 loop spans 21 amino acids. Trimming left V 2 bases short and J 0 bases short, with 26 bases between. Germline CDR1 SGHVS, CDR2 FQNEAQ. Variable domain in full (rest from reference TRBV7-8 and TRBJ2-1): GAGVSQSPRYKVAKRGQDVALRCDPISGHVSLFWYQQALGQGPEFLTYFQNEAQLDKSGLPSDRFFAERPEGSVSTLKIQRTQQEDSAVYLCASSLSAYGVLPFRSYNEQFFGPGTRLTVL.

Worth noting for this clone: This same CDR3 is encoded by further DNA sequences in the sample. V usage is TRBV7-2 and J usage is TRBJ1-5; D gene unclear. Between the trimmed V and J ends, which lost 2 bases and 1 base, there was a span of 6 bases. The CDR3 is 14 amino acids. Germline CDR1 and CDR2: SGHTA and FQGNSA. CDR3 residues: CASSLLGSNQPQHF. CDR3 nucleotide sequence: TGTGCCAGCAGCTTATTGGGGAGCAATCAGCCCCAGCATTTT.

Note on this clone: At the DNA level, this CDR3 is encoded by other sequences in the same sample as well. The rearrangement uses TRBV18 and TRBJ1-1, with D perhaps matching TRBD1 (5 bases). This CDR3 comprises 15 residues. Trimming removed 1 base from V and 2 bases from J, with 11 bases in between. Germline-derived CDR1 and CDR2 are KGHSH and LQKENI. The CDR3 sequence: CASSPRGGLNTEAFF. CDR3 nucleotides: TGTGCCAGCTCACCACGGGGGGGACTTAACACTGAAGCTTTCTTT.

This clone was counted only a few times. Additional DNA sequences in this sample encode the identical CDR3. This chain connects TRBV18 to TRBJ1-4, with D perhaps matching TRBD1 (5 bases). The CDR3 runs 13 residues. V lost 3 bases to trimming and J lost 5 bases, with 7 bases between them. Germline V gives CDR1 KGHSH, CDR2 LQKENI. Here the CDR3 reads CASSPGRNEKLFF. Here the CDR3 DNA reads TGTGCCAGCTCACCGGGACGGAATGAAAAACTGTTTTTT.

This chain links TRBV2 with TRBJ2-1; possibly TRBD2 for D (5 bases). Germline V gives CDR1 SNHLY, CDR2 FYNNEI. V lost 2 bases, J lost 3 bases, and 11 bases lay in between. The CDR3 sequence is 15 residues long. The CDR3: CASSELVGDYNEQFF. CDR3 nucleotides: TGTGCCAGCAGTGAATTGGTGGGAGACTACAATGAGCAGTTCTTC.

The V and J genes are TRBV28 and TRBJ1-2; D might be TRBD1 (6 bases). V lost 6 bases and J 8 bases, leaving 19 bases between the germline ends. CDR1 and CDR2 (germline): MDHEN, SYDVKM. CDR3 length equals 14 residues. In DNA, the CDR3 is TGTGCCAGCAGAAGAGGGGCCTTCGACAGGGGCTACACCTTC. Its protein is CASRRGAFDRGYTF.